A selection of T cell receptor beta chains follows, all from one sample in a study of blood T cells in healthy people across ages. From the 5' RACE reads, TCRdb called clonotypes with MiXCR, one entry per CDR3 protein. Among 1,800,000 or so distinct CDR3 sequences listed, approximately 39% were seen once. The specimen was blood. These TCRs come from a human donor in good health. Both conserved end residues are part of each CDR3. The D gene is left open where the match is weak. Clone size is given for some rows only: seen once, a few or many times, or a class if the clone is expanded.

d_call	j_call	v_call	clone_size	cdr3_aa	cdr3_nt
TRBD1	TRBJ2-7	TRBV4-3	few	CASSPGQGEVGYEQYF	TGCGCCAGCAGCCCCGGACAGGGTGAGGTGGGCTACGAGCAGTACTTC
TRBD1	TRBJ1-2	TRBV7-2	few	CASSPFLSGGGGYTF	TGTGCCAGCAGCCCATTCTTATCAGGGGGCGGGGGCTACACCTTC
-	TRBJ1-6	TRBV6-6	-	CASSGLPPNSPLHF	TGTGCCAGCAGTGGACTCCCCCCCAATTCACCCCTCCACTTT
TRBD1	TRBJ2-5	TRBV19	-	CASGKGQSNQETQYF	TGTGCCAGCGGGAAGGGACAGTCGAACCAAGAGACCCAGTACTTC
TRBD1	TRBJ1-2	TRBV5-1	few	CASSLIGQGLDGYTF	TGCGCCAGCAGCTTGATAGGACAGGGCCTGGATGGCTACACCTTC
-	TRBJ2-7	TRBV7-2	few	CASSLAPGSADEQYF	TGTGCCAGCAGCTTAGCGCCGGGGTCAGCCGACGAGCAGTACTTC
-	TRBJ1-2	TRBV29-1	many	CSVPTGYGYTF	TGCAGCGTTCCGACGGGCTATGGCTACACCTTC
TRBD2	TRBJ2-7	TRBV20-1	-	CSARAPLAFSGAAGEQYF	TGCAGTGCTAGAGCGCCCCTGGCCTTTAGCGGGGCCGCGGGGGAGCAGTACTTC
-	TRBJ2-1	TRBV4-1	-	CASSPKMNEQFF	TGCGCCAGCAGCCCCAAGATGAATGAGCAGTTCTTC
TRBD2	TRBJ2-3	TRBV7-2	-	CASSSSGDSTDTQYF	TGTGCCAGCAGCTCGAGCGGGGATAGCACAGATACGCAGTATTTT
TRBD1	TRBJ2-7	TRBV3-1	-	CASSQELGTGTYEQYF	TGTGCCAGCAGCCAAGAATTAGGGACAGGGACCTACGAGCAGTACTTC
-	TRBJ2-7	TRBV3-1	-	CASSQANAGRNYEQYF	TGTGCCAGCAGCCAGGCGAACGCAGGGCGTAACTACGAGCAGTACTTC
-	TRBJ2-1	TRBV20-1	-	CSAGIFGRNSYNEQFF	TGCAGTGCTGGAATTTTTGGCCGTAACTCCTACAATGAGCAGTTCTTC
-	TRBJ2-3	TRBV5-1	-	CASSLMSGNTDTQYF	TGCGCCAGCAGCTTGATGTCAGGGAACACAGATACGCAGTATTTT
TRBD2	TRBJ2-4	TRBV15	-	CATSRVYGGASYNEQYF	TGTGCCACCAGCAGAGTTTACGGGGGGGCCTCCTACAATGAGCAGTACTTC
TRBD1	TRBJ2-7	TRBV25-1	-	CAGGLGGQGYEQYF	TGTGCCGGCGGGCTCGGGGGACAGGGCTACGAGCAGTACTTC
TRBD1	TRBJ2-6	TRBV7-2	-	CASSLRQGAGANVLTF	TGTGCCAGCAGCTTGAGGCAGGGGGCTGGGGCCAACGTCCTGACTTTC
-	TRBJ1-2	TRBV6-6	once	CASSYWQGSGYTF	TGTGCCAGCAGTTACTGGCAGGGAAGTGGCTACACCTTC
-	TRBJ2-5	TRBV20-1	few	CSARVGGMETQYF	TGCAGTGCTAGAGTCGGGGGCATGGAGACCCAGTACTTC
-	TRBJ2-7	TRBV7-2	-	CASSPNKATYEQYF	TGTGCCAGTAGCCCGAACAAGGCCACCTACGAGCAGTACTTC
-	TRBJ2-1	TRBV7-2	-	CASSNSPWGYNELFF	TGTGCCAGCAGCAACTCCCCCTGGGGATACAATGAGCTGTTCTTC
-	TRBJ2-4	TRBV12-3/TRBV12-4	-	CASSQQGAENIQYF	TGTGCCAGCAGTCAACAGGGTGCGGAAAACATTCAGTACTTC
TRBD2	TRBJ2-3	TRBV11-2	few	CASSWFPAGVDTDTQYF	TGTGCCAGCAGCTGGTTCCCAGCGGGGGTTGACACAGATACGCAGTATTTT
-	TRBJ1-2	TRBV12-3/TRBV12-4	-	CASSLSPPNYGYTF	TGTGCCAGCAGTTTAAGTCCCCCTAACTATGGCTACACCTTC
-	TRBJ2-7	TRBV12-3/TRBV12-4	many	CASSFAPFTDEQYF	TGTGCCAGCAGTTTCGCCCCTTTTACAGACGAGCAGTACTTC
-	TRBJ2-7	TRBV5-6	-	CASSLLPSRNEQYF	TGTGCCAGCAGTCTACTGCCCTCCCGCAACGAGCAGTACTTC
TRBD1	TRBJ2-3	TRBV4-2	few	CASSRGQGRSTDTQYF	TGTGCCAGCAGCCGGGGACAGGGGCGAAGCACAGATACGCAGTATTTT
-	TRBJ1-5	TRBV20-1	-	CSARKQGAQPQHF	TGCAGTGCTAGAAAACAGGGCGCTCAGCCCCAGCATTTT
-	TRBJ2-7	TRBV5-1	-	CASSSGRTEGEQYF	TGCGCCAGCAGCTCGGGAAGGACGGAGGGGGAGCAGTACTTC
TRBD1	TRBJ2-2	TRBV14	-	CASSPSTGSPGELFF	TGTGCCAGCAGCCCCTCGACAGGGAGTCCCGGGGAGCTGTTTTTT
TRBD2	TRBJ2-7	TRBV20-1	few	CSARTGLAGAYEQYF	TGCAGTGCTAGAACGGGACTAGCGGGGGCCTACGAGCAGTACTTC
TRBD1	TRBJ2-4	TRBV7-2	-	CAGSSGQLAKNIQYF	TGTGCCGGCAGCTCGGGACAGTTAGCCAAAAACATTCAGTACTTC
-	TRBJ1-3	TRBV19	-	CASGGSYTIYF	TGTGCCAGCGGTGGGTCCTACACCATATATTTT
TRBD1	TRBJ1-2	TRBV4-1	few	CASSQVGTADYGYTF	TGCGCCAGCAGCCAAGTCGGGACAGCGGACTATGGCTACACCTTC
TRBD2	TRBJ2-1	TRBV5-6	few	CASSWSGGYNEQFF	TGTGCCAGCAGCTGGAGCGGGGGCTACAATGAGCAGTTCTTC
-	TRBJ2-1	TRBV6-5	-	CASSLLDGRGGGLRNEQFF	TGTGCCAGCAGTTTGCTTGATGGGCGTGGGGGGGGCCTTCGAAATGAGCAGTTCTTC
-	TRBJ2-3	TRBV20-1	few	CSAVLPTVGTDTQYF	TGCAGTGCTGTTCTTCCGACTGTAGGCACAGATACGCAGTATTTT
-	TRBJ2-1	TRBV7-2	-	CASSPAPTRYDYNEQFF	TGTGCCAGCAGCCCAGCCCCGACTAGATACGACTACAATGAGCAGTTCTTC
TRBD2	TRBJ2-1	TRBV27	-	CASLLRGSGGPPGNEQFF	TGTGCCAGCCTCCTCAGGGGCAGCGGGGGGCCCCCGGGCAATGAGCAGTTCTTC
-	TRBJ1-1	TRBV5-1	-	CASTPLGGMNTEAFF	TGCGCCAGCACCCCTTTGGGTGGGATGAACACTGAAGCTTTCTTT
TRBD1	TRBJ1-2	TRBV6-5	-	CASSNRGRETGYTF	TGTGCCAGCAGTAACAGGGGGCGGGAGACTGGCTACACCTTC
-	TRBJ1-2	TRBV20-1	-	CSARATYGYTF	TGCAGTGCTAGAGCCACCTATGGCTACACCTTC
-	TRBJ1-2	TRBV20-1	-	CSAREGSTWGVYGYTF	TGCAGTGCTAGGGAGGGATCCACCTGGGGAGTCTATGGCTACACCTTC
-	TRBJ1-1	TRBV7-9	few	CASSDEKGGAFF	TGTGCCAGCAGCGACGAAAAGGGGGGAGCTTTCTTT
-	TRBJ2-1	TRBV20-1	-	CSARVEQRSYNEQFF	TGCAGTGCTAGAGTCGAGCAGCGGTCCTACAATGAGCAGTTCTTC
TRBD2	TRBJ2-7	TRBV7-2	-	CASSLGGSGGSEQYF	TGTGCCAGCAGCTTAGGGGGTAGCGGGGGCTCCGAGCAGTACTTC
TRBD1	TRBJ1-2	TRBV20-1	-	CSASNRDRPRSGYGYTF	TGCAGTGCAAGTAACCGGGACAGGCCTCGATCGGGCTATGGCTACACCTTC
TRBD2	TRBJ2-1	TRBV7-2	-	CASSAGLAEGSNEQFF	TGTGCCAGCAGCGCAGGACTAGCGGAGGGGTCCAATGAGCAGTTCTTC
-	TRBJ2-7	TRBV20-1	-	CSPSDGYEQYF	TGCAGTCCCTCGGACGGCTACGAGCAGTACTTC
-	TRBJ2-4	TRBV5-4	few	CASSEQGSYKQYF	TGTGCCAGCAGCGAACAGGGTTCCTACAAGCAGTACTTC
-	TRBJ2-7	TRBV5-1	-	CASRGTGTYGQYF	TGCGCCAGCAGGGGTACAGGAACCTACGGGCAGTACTTC